These T cell receptor beta chains were read from a single sample in a study of cytomegalovirus exposure and HLA in healthy donors. Clones were sequenced by immunoSEQ multiplex PCR, and TCRdb holds only the in-frame ones, with some missing. The sample holds about 81,000 clones, more than 80% seen once. Sequenced sample: PBMCs. Every receptor here comes from a man between 18 and 35 years old in good health and CMV-seronegative. The CDR3 runs from the conserved cysteine through the conserved F or W. The order of the fields is clone size, V gene, CDR3 length, D gene, J gene, CDR3 DNA, CDR3 protein. D genes are given only for firm matches. Size values are once, few and many counts, or a class for expanded clones, and some rows have none.

NA	TRBV2	13	NA	TRBJ1-2	TGTGCCAGCAGTGATCGGCCGGGGGGTGGCTACACCTTC	CASSDRPGGGYTF
few	TRBV7-2	13	NA	TRBJ1-1	TGTGCCAGCAGCTTATCAGTGAACACTGAAGCTTTCTTT	CASSLSVNTEAFF
NA	TRBV6-1	12	TRBD1	TRBJ2-7	TGTGCCAGTTACCAGGGGGCCTACGAGCAGTACTTC	CASYQGAYEQYF
once	TRBV18	14	NA	TRBJ2-1	TGTGCCAGCTCACCACCTGCCCCCACGGATGAGCAGTTCTTC	CASSPPAPTDEQFF
NA	TRBV19	14	NA	TRBJ1-3	TGTGCCAGTAGTATTGGGGCCTCTGGAAACACCATATATTTT	CASSIGASGNTIYF
NA	TRBV6-4	18	TRBD1	TRBJ2-6	TGTGCCAGCAGTCCCGGGACAGGTATCCCCTCTGGGGCCAACGTCCTGACTTTC	CASSPGTGIPSGANVLTF
NA	TRBV5-4	16	NA	TRBJ2-2	TGTGCCAGCAGCTTGAGGCCCGACTCGGGTACCGGGGAGCTGTTTTTT	CASSLRPDSGTGELFF
NA	TRBV18	16	NA	TRBJ1-1	TGTGCCAGCTCACCAATGTCGGGGGTCAGGAACACTGAAGCTTTCTTT	CASSPMSGVRNTEAFF
NA	TRBV7-2	13	NA	TRBJ1-1	TGTGCCAGCAGCCGCTCCGGGAACACTGAAGCTTTCTTT	CASSRSGNTEAFF
once	TRBV7-2	16	NA	TRBJ1-2	TGTGCCAGCAGCTTCGCCAGGCCTCAGAGTGGCTATGGCTACACCTTC	CASSFARPQSGYGYTF
NA	TRBV9	14	TRBD1	TRBJ1-6	TGTGCCAGCAGCCGGGACAGACATAACTCACCCCTCCACTTT	CASSRDRHNSPLHF
NA	TRBV2	15	NA	TRBJ1-6	TGTGCCAGCAGCCCCGGAGTCTATCGGGGGTCACCCCTCCACTTT	CASSPGVYRGSPLHF
NA	TRBV5-4	13	NA	TRBJ1-1	TGTGCCAGCAGCAGGACTGAGAACACTGAAGCTTTCTTT	CASSRTENTEAFF
NA	TRBV27	13	TRBD2	TRBJ2-7	TGTGCCAGCAGGGGACTAGCGGGAGTCGAGCAGTACTTC	CASRGLAGVEQYF
NA	TRBV9	16	TRBD1	TRBJ1-1	TGTGCCAGCAGCCTAGGGGGCGGCAGGGGGAACACTGAAGCTTTCTTT	CASSLGGGRGNTEAFF
NA	TRBV28	16	NA	TRBJ2-2	TGTGCCAGCAGTTTAGGTCCGGGAGTCAGCACCGGGGAGCTGTTTTTT	CASSLGPGVSTGELFF
NA	TRBV5-4	15	TRBD2	TRBJ2-1	TGTGCCAGCAGCTCCCAGCGGGGAATCTACAATGAGCAGTTCTTC	CASSSQRGIYNEQFF
NA	TRBV18	16	NA	TRBJ2-7	TGTGCCAGCTCACCAGTACGGCAGGCGAATCCAAGCGAGCAGTACTTC	CASSPVRQANPSEQYF
NA	TRBV5-4	15	TRBD2	TRBJ2-7	TGTGCCAGCAGCTGGAAGCGGGAGACCTCCTACGAGCAGTACTTC	CASSWKRETSYEQYF
NA	TRBV6-5	14	NA	TRBJ2-7	TGTGCCAGCAGTCTCACTAGCCCCCCCTACGAGCAGTACTTC	CASSLTSPPYEQYF
NA	TRBV18	15	NA	TRBJ2-5	TGTGCCAGCTCACCAAGAAATCCGGTCCAAGAGACCCAGTACTTC	CASSPRNPVQETQYF
few	TRBV27	15	NA	TRBJ2-7	TGTGCCAGCAGATTGGACAGTCTTCTGGTCTACGAGCAGTACTTC	CASRLDSLLVYEQYF
NA	TRBV6-5	13	NA	TRBJ2-7	TGTGCCAGCAGTTACCTAACCTCCTACGAGCAGTACTTC	CASSYLTSYEQYF
NA	TRBV5-6	14	NA	TRBJ2-5	TGTGCCAGCAGCCTGCGACAGGTAAAAGAGACCCAGTACTTC	CASSLRQVKETQYF
NA	TRBV5-1	13	NA	TRBJ1-1	TGCGCCAGCAGAATGCAGGGTTACGCTGAAGCTTTCTTT	CASRMQGYAEAFF
NA	TRBV7-3	13	NA	TRBJ2-1	TGTGCCAGCAGCCCGACAGTTCAGCACGAGCAGTTCTTC	CASSPTVQHEQFF
NA	TRBV7-6	13	NA	TRBJ1-5	TGTGCCAGCTCAGGAGGAGCTAATCAGCCCCAGCATTTT	CASSGGANQPQHF
NA	TRBV7-9	16	TRBD2	TRBJ2-3	TGTGCCAGCAGCTTACAGCGGGAGGGCCCCACAGATACGCAGTATTTT	CASSLQREGPTDTQYF
NA	TRBV28	14	TRBD1	TRBJ2-5	TGTGCCAGCACCGAAGACAGGGGGCTGGGGACCCAGTACTTC	CASTEDRGLGTQYF
NA	TRBV18	12	NA	TRBJ2-7	TGTGCCAGCTCTAGACAGTCCCACGAGCAGTACTTC	CASSRQSHEQYF
NA	TRBV2	14	NA	TRBJ2-7	TGTGCCAGCATGGAAGGACTTGTATTCTACGAGCAGTACTTC	CASMEGLVFYEQYF
NA	TRBV9	15	NA	TRBJ2-7	TGTGCCAGCAGCCCAGAGGGGGGGTTCAGCTACGAGCAGTACTTC	CASSPEGGFSYEQYF
NA	TRBV6-5	15	TRBD1	TRBJ1-2	TGTGCCAGCAGTACCGGACAGGGGGGGAACTATGGCTACACCTTC	CASSTGQGGNYGYTF
NA	TRBV5-1	16	TRBD2	TRBJ2-3	TGCGCCAGCAGCCTCGGACTAGCGGGAGTCTCAGATACGCAGTATTTT	CASSLGLAGVSDTQYF
NA	TRBV5-1	15	TRBD2	TRBJ2-7	TGCGCCAGCACCATCACTAGCGGAGGCCCCTACGAGCAGTACTTC	CASTITSGGPYEQYF
NA	TRBV5-1	15	TRBD1	TRBJ1-2	TGCGCCAGCAGCACATCAACAGGGGGCAACTATGGCTACACCTTC	CASSTSTGGNYGYTF
NA	TRBV7-9	16	TRBD2	TRBJ2-7	TGTGCCAGCACCGGGGGACTAGCGGGAGCCTCCTACGAGCAGTACTTC	CASTGGLAGASYEQYF
NA	TRBV6-6	14	TRBD1	TRBJ1-3	TGTGCCAGCAGTGCTGACAGGGTTGGAAACACCATATATTTT	CASSADRVGNTIYF
NA	TRBV14	15	NA	TRBJ1-2	TGTGCCAGCAGCCACTTCGGGGGGTCTGACTATGGCTACACCTTC	CASSHFGGSDYGYTF
NA	TRBV9	13	NA	TRBJ1-2	TGTGCCAGCGCTTCGAGACAGAAATATGGCTACACCTTC	CASASRQKYGYTF
NA	TRBV23-1	16	TRBD2	TRBJ2-1	TGCGCCAGCAGTCATGTATGGAGCGGGGCCTTGGATGAGCAGTTCTTC	CASSHVWSGALDEQFF
NA	TRBV9	16	TRBD1	TRBJ2-3	TGTGCCAGCAGCGTAGGGGACAGGGTGGATAGAGATACGCAGTATTTT	CASSVGDRVDRDTQYF
NA	TRBV10-1	16	NA	TRBJ2-7	TGCGCCAGCAGTGAGCGGGGGGCCCTCTTTACCTACGAGCAGTACTTC	CASSERGALFTYEQYF
few	TRBV6-4	16	NA	TRBJ2-7	TGTGCCAGCAGTGATAAAGTTCACAGTCCTTGGTGGGAGCAGTACTTC	CASSDKVHSPWWEQYF
NA	TRBV4-3	15	NA	TRBJ2-5	TGCGCCAGCAGCCAAGGATACAGGGAAATGGAGACCCAGTACTTC	CASSQGYREMETQYF
NA	TRBV4-1	16	TRBD1	TRBJ1-1	TGCGCCAGCAGCTTACAGGGGGTTACCGCGAACACTGAAGCTTTCTTT	CASSLQGVTANTEAFF
NA	TRBV11-1	17	TRBD2	TRBJ2-1	TGTGCCAGCAGCTTAGGGACTAGCGGGAGGGCTTCGGATGAGCAGTTCTTC	CASSLGTSGRASDEQFF
NA	TRBV27	15	TRBD2	TRBJ2-7	TGTGCCAGCAGTCATGAAGCGGGATTTCTATACGAGCAGTACTTC	CASSHEAGFLYEQYF
NA	TRBV19	14	NA	TRBJ2-1	TGTGCCGCAGCCACCGAGGAGGGATACAATGAGCAGTTCTTC	CAAATEEGYNEQFF
NA	TRBV5-1	13	NA	TRBJ2-7	TGCGCCAGCAGCTTAGGGAGCTCCTACGAGCAGTACTTC	CASSLGSSYEQYF
NA	TRBV27	15	TRBD2	TRBJ2-1	TGTGCCAGCAGAATTAGCGGGAACCTTTACAATGAGCAGTTCTTC	CASRISGNLYNEQFF
once	TRBV7-2	14	NA	TRBJ2-5	TGTGCCAGCAGCTACGCTGGGGGGAGCGAGACCCAGTACTTC	CASSYAGGSETQYF
NA	TRBV5-4	16	TRBD1	TRBJ1-6	TGTGCCAGCAGCTTGTCATCCGGGACAGGGAATTCACCCCTCCACTTT	CASSLSSGTGNSPLHF
NA	TRBV7-8	14	TRBD1	TRBJ1-2	TGTGCCAGCAGCCAGACCGACAGGGGCTATGGCTACACCTTC	CASSQTDRGYGYTF